Presented here are 22 T cell receptor beta chains from one specimen sequenced in a study of blood T cell repertoires in COVID-19. Data came from immunoSEQ multiplex PCR; TCRdb stores just in-frame clones and leaves some out. The data hold roughly 250,000 clones, with 80% to 90% observed a single time. Sequencing was performed on peripheral blood. The origin of the receptors is a man aged 25 to 45 with acute or convalescent COVID-19.

The genes are TRBV25-1 and TRBJ2-7; TRBD1 matches at 7 bases. The junction had 7 bases not matched to a gene; V was cut back by 5 bases and J by 6 bases. CDR1 and CDR2 (germline): MGHDK, SYGVNS. CDR3 length: 13 amino acids. CDR3 in amino acids: CASSRTGVVEQYF. The CDR3 coding sequence is TGTGCCAGCAGTAGAACAGGGGTGGTCGAGCAGTACTTC.

The V gene is TRBV28, the J gene TRBJ1-5; TRBD1 is a possible D gene (6 bases). V lost 5 bases, J lost 2 bases, and 10 bases lay in between. This CDR3 contains 14 residues. The germline gives CDR1 MDHEN, CDR2 SYDVKM. DNA for the CDR3: TGTGCCAGCAGTGGACAGTGGCGCAATCAGCCCCAGCATTTT. Protein: CASSGQWRNQPQHF.

The CDR3 DNA follows: TGTGCCAGCAGCTTAGGACTTAATTCACCCCTCCACTTT. This gives the protein CASSLGLNSPLHF. This chain joins TRBV7-2 and TRBJ1-6; the D is unclear. Germline V gene lookup returns CDR1 SGHTA and CDR2 FQGNSA. The CDR3 is 13 amino acids. Trimming pared 1 base from V and 6 bases from J, leaving 4 bases between.

The chain combines TRBV18 with TRBJ2-3; 7 bases are a match to TRBD2. CDR1 is KGHSH and CDR2 is LQKENI in the germline V gene. The CDR3 has 15 residues. V trimming: 3 bases; J trimming: 2 bases; junction bases outside the gene matches: 5. The CDR3 loop reads CASSPMAGATDTQYF. In DNA form, the CDR3 reads TGTGCCAGCTCACCCATGGCGGGAGCCACAGATACGCAGTATTTT.

The chain carries TRBV28 and TRBJ2-1; the match to TRBD1 covers 8 bases. Germline V CDR1 and CDR2: MDHEN, SYDVKM. The V gene end was trimmed by 6 bases and the J gene end by 8 bases; junction bases not matched to a gene: 18. The CDR3 totals 17 residues. The CDR3 region is CASRPYRGAAEEHEQFF. The CDR3 DNA sequence: TGTGCCAGCAGACCTTACAGGGGGGCCGCTGAGGAACATGAGCAGTTCTTC.

V gene TRBV6-5 combines with J gene TRBJ2-7, with a possible D match to TRBD2 (6 bases). Germline loops: CDR1 MNHEY, CDR2 SVGAGI. V lost 8 bases, J lost 5 bases, and 19 bases lay in between. This CDR3 region has 14 residues. DNA of the CDR3: TGTGCCAGCGGGTTTATACTAGCACGTCACGAGCAGTACTTC. This codes for CASGFILARHEQYF.

The chain has TRBV28 and TRBJ1-4; no clear D. Trimming removed 6 bases from V and 4 bases from J, with 9 bases in between. This CDR3 comprises 13 residues. Germline CDR1 MDHEN, CDR2 SYDVKM. The CDR3 protein is CASRNPNNEKLFF. The CDR3 region has the DNA TGTGCCAGCAGAAACCCTAATAATGAAAAACTGTTTTTT.

The chain has TRBV5-1 and TRBJ1-1, with 7 bases lining up with TRBD1. The CDR3 contains 17 residues. Trimming removed 0 bases from V and 0 bases from J; junction bases left unmatched: 8. From germline, CDR1 is SGHRS and CDR2 YFSETQ. CDR3 sequence reads: CASSLVTGSLMNTEAFF. CDR3 sequence (DNA): TGCGCCAGCAGCTTGGTGACAGGGAGTTTGATGAACACTGAAGCTTTCTTT.

Note on this clone: Other DNA sequences within the sample encode an identical CDR3. This chain uses TRBV5-1 with TRBJ2-2; tentatively, D is TRBD1 (6 bases). This CDR3 is built from 16 residues. In germline, CDR1 is SGHRS, CDR2 YFSETQ. The V and J ends lost 4 bases and 0 bases respectively, with 13 bases between them. CDR3 sequence: CASSPPTGTNTGELFF. CDR3 coding DNA: TGCGCCAGCAGCCCGCCAACAGGGACGAACACCGGGGAGCTGTTTTTT.

V gene TRBV9 combines with J gene TRBJ2-3; weak D call: TRBD1 (6 bases). From germline, CDR1 is SGDLS and CDR2 YYNGEE. This CDR3 has 16 residues. V was cut by 0 bases and J by 5 bases, with 16 bases left in between. CDR3 DNA: TGTGCCAGCAGCGTAGATTTGAGCAGGGGTCAAGATACGCAGTATTTT. Translation: CASSVDLSRGQDTQYF.

J is TRBJ1-2 and V is TRBV11-2; TRBD1 matches 8 bases. The CDR3 is 15 residues long. J gave up 6 bases and V 4 bases, and 10 bases lay outside the gene matches. Germline CDR1 is SGHAT and CDR2 is FQNNGV. This CDR3 reads CASSSHRDRLNGYTF. The CDR3 nucleotides read TGTGCCAGCAGCTCCCATCGGGACAGGTTAAATGGCTACACCTTC.

The chain couples TRBV2 to TRBJ1-2; D may be TRBD1 (5 bases). Trimming stripped 11 bases from V and 8 bases from J, with 12 bases between. Germline CDR1 SNHLY, CDR2 FYNNEI. CDR3 length equals 10 residues. CDR3: CALGGVGYTF. The CDR3 DNA is TGTGCCTTGGGAGGGGTCGGCTACACCTTC.

The chain is built from TRBV5-1 and TRBJ1-6; TRBD1 matches 9 bases. CDR3 length: 17 residues. V trimming: 4 bases; J trimming: 7 bases; junction bases outside the gene matches: 12. CDR1 is SGHRS, CDR2 YFSETQ, per germline. The CDR3, as DNA: TGCGCCAGCAGCCCAGTGGACAGGGGAGAAGTCAATTCACCCCTCCACTTT. It specifies CASSPVDRGEVNSPLHF.

The chain has TRBV7-2 and TRBJ1-5; 8 bases map to TRBD1. The V and J ends lost 1 base and 7 bases, in that order; junction bases with no gene match: 3. Germline V gives CDR1 SGHTA, CDR2 FQGNSA. This CDR3 is built from 14 residues. The CDR3 here is CASSLGGTGQPQHF. The CDR3 DNA reads as TGTGCCAGCAGCTTAGGAGGGACAGGACAGCCCCAGCATTTT.

The rearrangement links TRBV29-1 to TRBJ2-7, with 12 bases identical to TRBD2. CDR3 length: 17 amino acids. The J segment lost 2 bases and the V segment lost 6 bases, leaving 14 bases of the junction unmatched. Germline V gene data show CDR1 as SQVTM and CDR2 as ANQGSEA. CDR3 in amino acids: CSVGKTSGSFKAYEQYF. DNA of the CDR3: TGCAGCGTGGGGAAGACTAGCGGGAGCTTTAAGGCCTACGAGCAGTACTTC.

The gene calls are TRBV7-9 and TRBJ2-3; TRBD2 matches at 14 bases. The trim removed 3 bases at V and 5 bases at J, leaving 4 bases unmatched. CDR3 size: 16 residues. The germline CDR1 and CDR2 sequences are SEHNR and FQNEAQ (reference sequence). The chain's CDR3 is CASSFGLAGGGDTQYF. CDR3 sequence (DNA): TGTGCCAGCAGCTTCGGACTAGCGGGGGGCGGAGATACGCAGTATTTT.

CDR3 coding DNA: TGTGCCAGCAGCCAAGAGGGACATCAGAATTCACCCCTCCACTTT. Its protein is CASSQEGHQNSPLHF. The chain uses TRBV14 and TRBJ1-6; perhaps TRBD1 as D (6 bases). Germline CDR1 is SGHDN and CDR2 is FVKESK. CDR3 length: 15 residues. The germline V and J ends were trimmed by 0 bases and 7 bases, with 10 bases remaining between them. Full variable domain (missing parts from reference TRBV14 and TRBJ1-6): EAGVTQFPSHSVIEKGQTVTLRCDPISGHDNLYWYRRVMGKEIKFLLHFVKESKQDESGMPNNRFLAERTGGTYSTLKVQPAELEDSGVYFCASSQEGHQNSPLHFGNGTRLTVT.

The chain has TRBV19 and TRBJ1-5; no definite D call. The CDR3 sequence is 15 residues long. Germline-derived CDR1 and CDR2 are LNHDA and SQIVND (reference sequence). The germline V and J ends were trimmed by 4 bases and 0 bases, with 10 bases remaining between them. CDR3 nucleotides: TGTGCCAGTAGTAGCATATCGGGTAGCAATCAGCCCCAGCATTTT. This gives the protein CASSSISGSNQPQHF.

CDR3 region: CASSLVGTSGATDTQYF. As DNA, the CDR3 is TGTGCCAGCAGCTTAGTGGGGACTAGCGGGGCCACAGATACGCAGTATTTT. This rearrangement joins TRBV7-2 to TRBJ2-3, with 13 bases that match TRBD2. Germline assignment: CDR1 SGHTA and CDR2 FQGNSA. After removal of 1 base from V and 2 bases from J, the junction contained 3 bases not matched to a gene. This CDR3 spans 17 amino acids.

This sequence joins TRBV24-1 and TRBJ2-5, with D perhaps matching TRBD1 (6 bases). Per the germline V gene, CDR1 is KGHDR and CDR2 is SFDVKD. Between the trimmed V and J ends, which lost 10 bases and 2 bases, there was a span of 10 bases. This CDR3 comprises 12 residues. The CDR3: CATRGGQETQYF. CDR3 nucleotide sequence: TGTGCCACACGAGGGGGTCAAGAGACCCAGTACTTC.

The J gene is TRBJ1-2, the V gene TRBV5-4; D uncertain. The CDR3 is made up of 14 amino acids. Germline values: CDR1 SGHNT, CDR2 YYREEE (reference sequence). V lost 4 bases and J lost 4, with 14 bases in between. This chain's CDR3 is CASSISQVLYGYTF. Here the CDR3 DNA reads TGTGCCAGCAGCATTTCCCAGGTCCTCTATGGCTACACCTTC.

The rearrangement joins TRBV5-1 to TRBJ2-1, with D perhaps matching TRBD1 (6 bases). Germline values: CDR1 SGHRS, CDR2 YFSETQ. This CDR3 region has 14 residues. The V gene lost 0 bases and the J gene lost 4 bases, with 8 bases spanning the gap. CDR3 DNA sequence: TGCGCCAGCAGCTTGGAGGGACAATACAATGAGCAGTTCTTC. Protein sequence: CASSLEGQYNEQFF.